Following are 23 T cell receptor beta chains from one sample sequenced in a study of shared clonotypes between healthy human individuals. Naivety among CD8 cells was defined by CD45RO negativity and positive CCR7 selection, thereby excluding terminally differentiated effector memory CD45RA+ cells. TCRdb's copy holds only in-frame clones and misses some; the assay was immunoSEQ multiplex PCR. The sample records hundreds of thousands of clones, approximately 95% being singletons. Input material: naive CD8+ T cells sorted from blood. The receptors here all came from a woman in her twenties or thirties in good health.

V usage is TRBV27 and J usage is TRBJ2-7; D may match TRBD1 or TRBD2 (5 bases each). Germline CDR1 reads MNHEY; CDR2 reads SMNVEV (reference sequence). CDR3 length equals 15 residues. V was clipped by 6 bases and J by 5 bases, with 20 bases between them. The CDR3 sequence: CASSPTLGEHDEQYF. Written as DNA, the CDR3 is TGTGCCAGCAGCCCAACCCTGGGGGAGCATGACGAGCAGTACTTC.

Worth noting for this clone: This sample includes further DNA sequences coding for the same CDR3. The genes are TRBV19 and TRBJ1-1; a weak D match, TRBD1 (5 bases). The V end lost 6 bases, the J end lost 1 base, and 9 bases lay between the germline ends. Germline V gene lookup returns CDR1 LNHDA and CDR2 SQIVND (reference sequence). The CDR3 covers 13 residues. The CDR3 nucleotides read TGTGCCAGTAGCGGGACGGAGAACACTGAAGCTTTCTTT. Amino acids: CASSGTENTEAFF. Together with reference TRBV19 and TRBJ1-1, the CDR3 gives the full variable domain: DGGITQSPKYLFRKEGQNVTLSCEQNLNHDAMYWYRQDPGQGLRLIYYSQIVNDFQKGDIAEGYSVSREKKESFPLTVTSAQKNPTAFYLCASSGTENTEAFFGQGTRLTVV.

This clone has only one observation. The chain has TRBV5-1 and TRBJ2-1, with D possibly being TRBD2 (6 bases). Germline V gives CDR1 SGHRS, CDR2 YFSETQ. This CDR3 has 16 residues. Trimming removed 2 bases at V and 8 bases at J, with 20 bases between. CDR3 loop: CASSFPRELQVDEQFF. DNA for the CDR3: TGCGCCAGCAGCTTCCCTCGGGAGTTGCAGGTGGATGAGCAGTTCTTC. The full variable domain, in which reference TRBV5-1 and TRBJ2-1 provide the parts outside the CDR3, is KAGVTQTPRYLIKTRGQQVTLSCSPISGHRSVSWYQQTPGQGLQFLFEYFSETQRNKGNFPGRFSGRQFSNSRSEMNVSTLELGDSALYLCASSFPRELQVDEQFFGPGTRLTVL.

J is TRBJ1-1 and V is TRBV11-2; D call uncertain. Germline CDR1 reads SGHAT; CDR2 reads FQNNGV. The CDR3 runs to 16 residues. V gave up 4 bases and J gave up 4 bases, with 19 bases separating them. The CDR3 reads CASSSAGRSVGTEAFF. In nucleotides, the CDR3 is TGTGCCAGCAGCTCCGCCGGCCGGTCGGTGGGCACTGAAGCTTTCTTT.

This clone has only a few counts. The rearrangement joins TRBV28 to TRBJ2-2; D perhaps matches TRBD2 (5 bases). The CDR3 is 13 amino acids. Germline assignment: CDR1 MDHEN and CDR2 SYDVKM. Between the trimmed V and J ends, which lost 6 bases and 10 bases, there was a span of 15 bases. The DNA for the CDR3 is TGTGCCAGCAGGCCGGTTAGCGTACCGGAGCTGTTTTTT. This encodes CASRPVSVPELFF. Combining the CDR3 with reference TRBV28 and TRBJ2-2 gives the whole variable domain DVKVTQSSRYLVKRTGEKVFLECVQDMDHENMFWYRQDPGLGLRLIYFSYDVKMKEKGDIPEGYSVSREKKERFSLILESASTNQTSMYLCASRPVSVPELFFGEGSRLTVL.

The rearrangement uses TRBV28 and TRBJ2-7; 10 bases match TRBD2. The CDR3 covers 17 residues. The V and J ends lost 0 bases and 2 bases, in that order; junction bases with no gene match: 7. The germline CDR1 and CDR2 sequences are MDHEN and SYDVKM. The CDR3 loop reads CASSLWASGSGPYEQYF. DNA for the CDR3: TGTGCCAGCAGTTTATGGGCTAGCGGGAGCGGGCCCTACGAGCAGTACTTC.

The rearrangement joins TRBV13 to TRBJ2-1; 10 nucleotides agree with TRBD2. The CDR3 extends over 16 amino acids. The ends lost 6 bases at V and 7 bases at J; junction bases unmatched: 12. Germline V gene data show CDR1 as PRHDT and CDR2 as FYEKMQ (reference sequence). DNA of the CDR3: TGTGCCAGCAGTTTGGGGGCGGGACTAGCGTTGAATGAGCAGTTCTTC. This codes for CASSLGAGLALNEQFF.

J is TRBJ1-2 and V is TRBV28; 8 bases match TRBD1. CDR3 length: 15 residues. The J segment lost 4 bases and the V segment lost 3 bases, leaving 7 bases of the junction unmatched. Per germline, CDR1 MDHEN and CDR2 SYDVKM. The CDR3 nucleotides are TGTGCCAGCAGTTTGACGGGGGACAGGTCCTATGGCTACACCTTC. It encodes CASSLTGDRSYGYTF.

The chain carries TRBV11-2 and TRBJ2-7, with TRBD2 identical over 12 bases. The germline V gene encodes CDR1 SGHAT and CDR2 FQNNGV. Trimming at V came to 1 base and at J to 0 bases, leaving 4 bases not matched to a gene. This CDR3 spans 17 amino acids. The CDR3 loop reads CASSLALAGGLSYEQYF. The CDR3 DNA sequence: TGTGCCAGCAGCTTAGCACTAGCGGGAGGCCTCTCCTACGAGCAGTACTTC.

The sample holds one count of this clone. The rearrangement joins TRBV7-6 to TRBJ1-2, with TRBD1 matching over 9 bases. This CDR3 spans 15 amino acids. Germline V gives CDR1 SGHVS, CDR2 FNYEAQ. The J segment lost 1 base and the V segment lost 5 bases, leaving 5 bases of the junction unmatched. The CDR3 region has the DNA TGTGCCAGCAGCCCGTCGACAGGGGGTAACTATGGCTACACCTTC. This sequence encodes CASSPSTGGNYGYTF.

A few counts support this clone. The chain couples TRBV30 to TRBJ2-7; the match to TRBD2 covers 9 bases. The CDR3 runs 12 residues. Germline CDR1 is GTSNPN and CDR2 is SVGIG (reference sequence). Losses at the gene ends were 4 bases for V and 5 bases for J; bases not matched to a gene: 3. DNA for the CDR3: TGTGCCTGGAAGGGACTAGCAGACGAGCAGTACTTC. It encodes CAWKGLADEQYF.

The chain has TRBV19 and TRBJ2-2, with D perhaps matching TRBD2 (6 bases). The CDR3 extends over 17 amino acids. Germline V gene data show CDR1 as LNHDA and CDR2 as SQIVND (reference sequence). V was clipped by 3 bases and J by 4 bases, with 18 bases between them. The CDR3 DNA reads as TGTGCCAGTAGTATCGACCAGGACTACTTAAGCACCGGGGAGCTGTTTTTT. Translated: CASSIDQDYLSTGELFF.

The J gene is TRBJ1-6, the V gene TRBV27; possibly TRBD1 for D (6 bases). CDR1 and CDR2 from the germline V gene are MNHEY and SMNVEV (reference sequence). V shed 2 bases and J shed 9 bases, with 11 bases lying between them. The CDR3 covers 14 residues. CDR3 nucleotide sequence: TGTGCCAGCAGTTTAGGGGGCGAGGGTTCACCCCTCCACTTT. It yields the protein CASSLGGEGSPLHF.

This clone was observed a single time. The sample contains more than one DNA sequence encoding this CDR3. The V gene is TRBV6-5, the J gene TRBJ2-5; the match to TRBD1 covers 11 bases. With V trimmed by 5 bases and J by 4 bases, 6 bases remained unmatched. Germline values: CDR1 MNHEY, CDR2 SVGAGI. The CDR3 covers 15 residues. CDR3 in DNA: TGTGCCAGCAGTCCGTGGACAGGGGGCGGAGAGACCCAGTACTTC. Its protein is CASSPWTGGGETQYF.

The genes are TRBV4-1 and TRBJ2-2, with D possibly being TRBD2 (6 bases). Germline CDR1 reads MGHRA; CDR2 reads YSYEKL. V lost 0 bases and J lost 0, with 17 bases in between. The CDR3 has 19 amino acids. The CDR3 here is CASSQDQVLALTNTGELFF. DNA for the CDR3: TGCGCCAGCAGCCAAGATCAAGTGCTAGCGCTCACGAACACCGGGGAGCTGTTTTTT.

V gene TRBV5-1 combines with J gene TRBJ1-3; D uncertain. The CDR3 loop spans 15 amino acids. The V and J ends lost 1 base and 0 bases respectively, with 8 bases between them. Germline assignment: CDR1 SGHRS and CDR2 YFSETQ. The chain's CDR3 is CASSLIGDSGNTIYF. As DNA, the CDR3 is TGCGCCAGCAGCTTGATCGGTGACTCTGGAAACACCATATATTTT.

The chain is built from TRBV6-5 and TRBJ1-1; D is undetermined. Trimming left V 5 bases short and J 4 bases short, with 14 bases between. The CDR3 length is 14 residues. Germline V gene lookup returns CDR1 MNHEY and CDR2 SVGAGI. DNA of the CDR3: TGTGCCAGCAGTATTAGTCCTACATTCACTGAAGCTTTCTTT. Its translation is CASSISPTFTEAFF.

Concerning this clone: The sample has other DNA sequences that encode this CDR3 too. The rearrangement links TRBV7-6 to TRBJ1-1, with 9 positions matching TRBD1. This CDR3 comprises 17 residues. Germline V gene sequence: CDR1 SGHVS, CDR2 FNYEAQ. Trimming cost V 3 bases and J 7 bases; bases outside gene matches: 15. CDR3 nucleotide sequence: TGTGCCAGCAGCTTGGGGACACAGGGGGCGGCTTGGGGTGAAGCTTTCTTT. Its protein is CASSLGTQGAAWGEAFF. The entire variable domain, with the rest obtained from reference TRBV7-6 and TRBJ1-1, is as follows: GAGVSQSPRYKVTKRGQDVALRCDPISGHVSLYWYRQALGQGPEFLTYFNYEAQQDKSGLPNDRFSAERPEGSISTLTIQRTEQRDSAMYRCASSLGTQGAAWGEAFFGQGTRLTVV.

The chain couples TRBV28 to TRBJ1-2; 12 positions match TRBD1. Germline values: CDR1 MDHEN, CDR2 SYDVKM. The CDR3 has 16 amino acids. The V and J ends lost 6 bases and 6 bases, in that order; junction bases with no gene match: 11. CDR3 in amino acids: CASRPSGTGGIDGYTF. For the CDR3, the DNA is TGTGCCAGCAGACCATCGGGGACAGGGGGCATCGATGGCTACACCTTC.

The rearrangement joins TRBV7-8 to TRBJ2-7; D tentatively reads TRBD1 or TRBD2 (5 bases each). Trimming shortened V by 5 bases and J by 6 bases, and 23 bases separated the two germline ends. From germline, CDR1 is SGHVS and CDR2 FQNEAQ. The CDR3 contains 16 residues. This CDR3 reads CASSAAGTSPPGEQYF. CDR3 sequence (DNA): TGTGCCAGCAGCGCTGCCGGGACCTCACCGCCCGGCGAGCAGTACTTC.

J is TRBJ2-7 and V is TRBV5-1, with 8 bases identical to TRBD2. Per germline, CDR1 SGHRS and CDR2 YFSETQ. With 7 bases clipped from V and 5 bases from J, the junction kept 8 bases outside the gene matches. There are 13 residues in the CDR3. The chain's CDR3 is CASRRREANEQYF. CDR3 bases: TGCGCCAGCCGAAGGCGGGAGGCCAACGAGCAGTACTTC.

This chain joins TRBV14 and TRBJ2-7, with 8 bases lining up with TRBD1. Trimming took 3 bases from V and 3 from J; bases not matched to a gene: 10. The CDR3 has 16 amino acids. Germline V gives CDR1 SGHDN, CDR2 FVKESK. The CDR3: CASSHTTRTGFYEQYF. The CDR3 nucleotides are TGTGCCAGCAGCCATACGACCCGGACAGGGTTCTACGAGCAGTACTTC.

The V call is TRBV29-1, the J call TRBJ2-5, with 9 positions matching TRBD2. The last part of the DNA fits TRBJ2-7 better; the J call may be wrong. This CDR3 is 13 amino acids long. Germline CDR1 is SQVTM and CDR2 is ANQGSEA. The CDR3 DNA follows: TGCAGCGTCCTAGCGGGGTTCTCCTACGAGCAGTACTTC. Translating gives CSVLAGFSYEQYF.